Sequencing of this T cell receptor beta chain was carried out in a study of blood T cell repertoires in COVID-19. Looking at the study overall: Sites in the United States, Italy and Spain provided acute and convalescent COVID-19 samples.

The CDR3 is 15 residues long. Germline loops: CDR1 SGHRS, CDR2 YFSETQ. V shed 4 bases, J shed 2 bases, and the junction held 4 bases outside the gene matches. Method: immunoSEQ multiplex PCR; TCRdb's copy keeps in-frame clones and lacks some. The sample gives 36,000 or so clones, approximately 90% of which show up once; more than 4% is in the top ten. Sequenced input: peripheral blood. The sequence came from a human donor in a cohort sampled during active COVID-19. The V gene is TRBV5-1, the J gene TRBJ2-5; 11 bases are a match to TRBD2. The CDR3 region is CASSRGLAVQETQYF. In DNA form, the CDR3 reads TGCGCCAGCAGCAGGGGACTAGCGGTTCAAGAGACCCAGTACTTC.